This TCR beta chain emerged from a study of blood T cell repertoires in COVID-19. At the level of the study: The origin of the acute and convalescent COVID-19 samples was the United States, Italy and Spain. In each case, the material was cDNA or gDNA derived from T cells, B-cell-depleted T cells, or PBMCs.

Per the study methods: How many nucleated cells were present was estimated from reference gene primer amplification. Sequenced by immunoSEQ multiplex PCR; TCRdb stores in-frame clones only, minus some. V and J calls and clone size come straight from that table; D and trimming were deduced from the DNA. The data show approximately 90,000 clones, roughly 80% seen once. There are 14 residues in the CDR3. Germline CDR1 and CDR2: SGHTA and FQGNSA. V lost 0 bases to trimming and J lost 11 bases; unmatched junction nucleotides: 3. Material: peripheral blood. The chain links TRBV7-2 to TRBJ2-3, with 12 bases that match TRBD2. This TCR was sampled from a human donor in a cohort sampled during active COVID-19. The CDR3 reads CASSLALAGGLQYF. The CDR3 bases are TGTGCCAGCAGCTTAGCACTAGCGGGAGGATTGCAGTATTTT.